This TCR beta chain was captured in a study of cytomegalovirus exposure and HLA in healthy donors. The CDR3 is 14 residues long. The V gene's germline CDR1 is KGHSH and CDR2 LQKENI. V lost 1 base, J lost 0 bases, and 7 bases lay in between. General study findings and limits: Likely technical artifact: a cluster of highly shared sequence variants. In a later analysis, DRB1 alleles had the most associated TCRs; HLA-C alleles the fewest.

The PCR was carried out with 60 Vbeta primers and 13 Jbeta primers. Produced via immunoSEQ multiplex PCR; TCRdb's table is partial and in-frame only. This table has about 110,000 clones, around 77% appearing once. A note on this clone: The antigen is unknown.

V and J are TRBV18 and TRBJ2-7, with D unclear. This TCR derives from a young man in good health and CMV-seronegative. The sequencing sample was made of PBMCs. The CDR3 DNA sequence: TGTGCCAGCTCACCACGGAGATTCTCCTACGAGCAGTACTTC. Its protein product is CASSPRRFSYEQYF.